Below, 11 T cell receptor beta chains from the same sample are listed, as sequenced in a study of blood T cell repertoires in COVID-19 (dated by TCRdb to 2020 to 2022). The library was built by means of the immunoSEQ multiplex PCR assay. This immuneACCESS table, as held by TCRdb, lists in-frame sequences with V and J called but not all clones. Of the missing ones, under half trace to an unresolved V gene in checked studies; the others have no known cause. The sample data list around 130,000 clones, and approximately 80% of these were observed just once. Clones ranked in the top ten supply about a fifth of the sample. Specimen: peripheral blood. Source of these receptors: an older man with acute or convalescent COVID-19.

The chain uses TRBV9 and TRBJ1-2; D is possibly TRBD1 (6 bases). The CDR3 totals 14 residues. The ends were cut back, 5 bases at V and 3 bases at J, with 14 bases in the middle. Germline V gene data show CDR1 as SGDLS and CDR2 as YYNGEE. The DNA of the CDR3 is TGTGCCAGCAGGGGCACAGGGATGGACTATGGCTACACCTTC. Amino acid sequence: CASRGTGMDYGYTF.

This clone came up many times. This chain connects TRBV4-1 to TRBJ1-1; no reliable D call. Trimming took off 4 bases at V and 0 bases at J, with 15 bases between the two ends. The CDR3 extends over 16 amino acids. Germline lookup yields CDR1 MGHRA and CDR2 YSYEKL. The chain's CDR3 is CASSRLPPAMNTEAFF. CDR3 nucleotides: TGCGCCAGCAGCCGACTACCCCCGGCAATGAACACTGAAGCTTTCTTT.

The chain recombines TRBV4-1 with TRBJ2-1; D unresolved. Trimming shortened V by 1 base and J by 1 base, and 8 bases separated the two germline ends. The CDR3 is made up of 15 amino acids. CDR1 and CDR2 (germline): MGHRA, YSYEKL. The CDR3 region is CASSQGGLSYNEQFF. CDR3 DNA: TGCGCCAGCAGCCAAGGAGGTTTGTCCTACAATGAGCAGTTCTTC.

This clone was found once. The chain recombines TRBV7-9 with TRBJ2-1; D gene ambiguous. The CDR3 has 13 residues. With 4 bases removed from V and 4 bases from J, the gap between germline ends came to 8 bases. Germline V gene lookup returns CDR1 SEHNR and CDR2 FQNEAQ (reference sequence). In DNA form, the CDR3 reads TGTGCCAGCAGCTCTACAGTTTACAATGAGCAGTTCTTC. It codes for CASSSTVYNEQFF.

The CDR3 coding sequence is TGTGCCAGCACCGGACAGGGAAGGGACGAGCAGTACTTC. Residues: CASTGQGRDEQYF. The rearrangement links TRBV6-6 to TRBJ2-7; 8 nucleotides match TRBD1. The germline gives CDR1 MNHNY, CDR2 SVGAGI (reference sequence). Trimming took 7 bases from V and 5 from J; bases not matched to a gene: 7. The CDR3 runs 13 residues.

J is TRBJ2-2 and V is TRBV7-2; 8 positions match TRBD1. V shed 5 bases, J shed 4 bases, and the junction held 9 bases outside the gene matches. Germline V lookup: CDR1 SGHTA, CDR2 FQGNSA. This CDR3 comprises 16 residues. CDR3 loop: CASSLRRTGTTGELFF. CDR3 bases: TGTGCCAGCAGCCTACGCCGGACAGGGACCACCGGGGAGCTGTTTTTT.

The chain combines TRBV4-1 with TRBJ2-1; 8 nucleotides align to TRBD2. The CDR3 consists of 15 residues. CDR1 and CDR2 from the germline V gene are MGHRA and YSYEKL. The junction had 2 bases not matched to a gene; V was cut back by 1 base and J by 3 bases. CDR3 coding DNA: TGCGCCAGCAGCCAAGCTAGCGGGTTCTACAATGAGCAGTTCTTC. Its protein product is CASSQASGFYNEQFF.

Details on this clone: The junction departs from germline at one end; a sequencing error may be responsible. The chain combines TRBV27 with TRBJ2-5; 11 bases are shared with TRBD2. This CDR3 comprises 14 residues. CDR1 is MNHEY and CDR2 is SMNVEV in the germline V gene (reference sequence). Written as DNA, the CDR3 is TGTGCCAGTAGTTTAGGGACTAGCGGAGAGACCCAGTACTTC. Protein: CASSLGTSGETQYF.

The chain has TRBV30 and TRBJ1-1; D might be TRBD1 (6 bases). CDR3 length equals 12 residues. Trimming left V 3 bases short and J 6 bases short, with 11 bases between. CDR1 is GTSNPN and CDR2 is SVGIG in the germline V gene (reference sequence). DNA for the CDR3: TGTGCCTGGAGCCACAGGGTCGCTGAAGCTTTCTTT. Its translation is CAWSHRVAEAFF.

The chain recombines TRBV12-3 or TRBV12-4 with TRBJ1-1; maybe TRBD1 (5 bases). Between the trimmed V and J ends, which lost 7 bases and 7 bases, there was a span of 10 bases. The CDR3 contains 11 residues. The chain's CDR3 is CASTQGGEAFF. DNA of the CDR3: TGTGCCAGCACCCAGGGCGGTGAAGCTTTCTTT.

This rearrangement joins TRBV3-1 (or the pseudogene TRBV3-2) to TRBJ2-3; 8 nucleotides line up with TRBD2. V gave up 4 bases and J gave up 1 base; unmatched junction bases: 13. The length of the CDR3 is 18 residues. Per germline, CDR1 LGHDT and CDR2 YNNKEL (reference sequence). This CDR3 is CASSRNPPGGGGTDTQYF. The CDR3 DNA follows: TGTGCCAGCAGCCGAAATCCACCCGGGGGGGGAGGCACAGATACGCAGTATTTT.